The 31 T cell receptor beta chains below were found in one sample sequenced in a study of T-cell memory formation after mild COVID-19. Using its own MiXCR run on the 5' RACE reads, TCRdb lists one record per CDR3 protein. The sample shows about 430,000 distinct CDR3 sequences, less than 25% of them seen only once. The sequenced sample was PBMCs or a T cell subset sorted from them (not recorded which). These receptors originate from an adult woman who had mild COVID-19 (a few samples of this study predate the infection). Cell type and time point are not known.

This clonotype was detected a few times. The V gene is TRBV7-8, the J gene TRBJ2-3; the match to TRBD2 covers 11 bases. The CDR3 spans 15 residues. Germline CDR1 SGHVS, CDR2 FQNEAQ. V was pared by 3 bases and J by 8 bases, with 7 bases of the junction left unmatched. CDR3 residues: CASSFETGTSGTQYF. The CDR3 DNA sequence: TGTGCCAGCAGCTTCGAAACCGGGACTAGCGGTACGCAGTATTTT.

The CDR3 DNA sequence: TGTGCCAGCAGCTTAGATCTAGCGGGGGGGCCAGAATACAATGAGCAGTTCTTC. Translating gives CASSLDLAGGPEYNEQFF. This sequence joins TRBV11-2 and TRBJ2-1; 12 nucleotides align to TRBD2. Germline trimming cut 0 bases from V and 4 bases from J; bases unmatched to any gene: 7. This CDR3 contains 18 residues. The germline gives CDR1 SGHAT, CDR2 FQNNGV. Full variable domain (remainder filled in from reference TRBV11-2 and TRBJ2-1): EAGVAQSPRYKIIEKRQSVAFWCNPISGHATLYWYQQILGQGPKLLIQFQNNGVVDDSQLPKDRFSAERLKGVDSTLKIQPAKLEDSAVYLCASSLDLAGGPEYNEQFFGPGTRLTVL.

V and J are TRBV9 and TRBJ2-1; TRBD1 aligns across 7 bases. With 0 bases clipped from V and 5 bases from J, the junction kept 8 bases outside the gene matches. The CDR3 contains 16 residues. The germline gives CDR1 SGDLS, CDR2 YYNGEE. CDR3 bases: TGTGCCAGCAGCGTAGGTCTGGGACAGCTAAACAATGAGCAGTTCTTC. Encoded protein: CASSVGLGQLNNEQFF.

The V call is TRBV5-6, the J call TRBJ2-5; 9 bases are a match to TRBD2. There are 15 residues in the CDR3. The V gene's germline CDR1 is SGHDT and CDR2 YYEEEE. Trimming at V came to 2 bases and at J to 4 bases, leaving 6 bases not matched to a gene. The CDR3 region is CASSFLAGDGETQYF. The CDR3 DNA reads TGTGCCAGCAGCTTTTTAGCGGGAGATGGAGAGACCCAGTACTTC.

This clonotype was detected a few times. V and J are TRBV6-6 and TRBJ2-3; D gene uncertain. CDR1 MNHNY and CDR2 SVGAGI come from the germline V gene (reference sequence). The CDR3 runs to 15 residues. Trimming shortened V by 6 bases and J by 1 base, and 14 bases separated the two germline ends. CDR3 loop: CASRDPALGTDTQYF. The CDR3 nucleotides are TGTGCCAGCAGGGACCCTGCGCTAGGCACAGATACGCAGTATTTT.

This clonotype was seen a handful of times. The chain joins TRBV9 to TRBJ1-5; TRBD1 might be the D (6 bases). Germline CDR1 SGDLS, CDR2 YYNGEE. The CDR3 loop spans 14 amino acids. The V and J ends lost 6 bases and 5 bases respectively, with 15 bases between them. The CDR3 region has the DNA TGTGCCAGCACCTTTGGGGCAGGGGATCAGCCCCAGCATTTT. It specifies CASTFGAGDQPQHF.

There are a few counts of this clonotype. The chain employs TRBV14 and TRBJ2-7; the match to TRBD1 covers 7 bases. The germline V gene encodes CDR1 SGHDN and CDR2 FVKESK. There are 17 residues in the CDR3. The V segment lost 6 bases and the J segment 0 bases; nucleotides outside the gene matches: 14. The CDR3 region has the DNA TGTGCCAGCAGTCGAGTTGCGTCGGGACAGAGCTCCTACGAGCAGTACTTC. Translated, it gives CASSRVASGQSSYEQYF.

In its sample, this clonotype was seen a few times. The genes are TRBV5-1 and TRBJ1-1; TRBD1 agrees at 7 bases. Germline trimming cut 4 bases from V and 4 bases from J; bases unmatched to any gene: 10. Germline V gene lookup returns CDR1 SGHRS and CDR2 YFSETQ. This CDR3 region has 15 residues. CDR3 sequence reads: CASSIGTGARTEAFF. The CDR3 coding sequence is TGCGCCAGCAGCATAGGAACAGGGGCGCGCACTGAAGCTTTCTTT.

The V and J genes are TRBV7-9 and TRBJ1-1; D ambiguous. CDR1 is SEHNR, CDR2 FQNEAQ, per germline (reference sequence). This CDR3 has 12 residues. CDR3 sequence (DNA): TGTGCGACGACGGACTCTTACACTGAAGCTTTCTTT. Translated: CATTDSYTEAFF.

This clonotype appeared many times. The chain uses TRBV20-1 and TRBJ1-1; a possible D gene is TRBD1 (6 bases). CDR3 length equals 13 residues. Germline-derived CDR1 and CDR2 are DFQATT and SNEGSKA (reference sequence). Trimming left V 6 bases short and J 5 bases short, with 16 bases between. The CDR3 is CSARGGRETEAFF. CDR3 in DNA: TGCAGTGCCCGGGGGGGCAGGGAAACTGAAGCTTTCTTT.

The chain has TRBV2 and TRBJ2-1, with 10 bases identical to TRBD2. CDR3 length: 15 residues. The germline gives CDR1 SNHLY, CDR2 FYNNEI. J gave up 7 bases and V 6 bases, and 9 bases lay outside the gene matches. In DNA form, the CDR3 reads TGTGCCAGCAGCCCCGTTTTTAGCGGGAGGAATGAGCAGTTCTTC. It encodes CASSPVFSGRNEQFF.

This clonotype has just a few counts. The V and J genes are TRBV15 and TRBJ2-7; a possible D gene is TRBD1 (6 bases). Trimming stripped 4 bases from V and 3 bases from J, with 16 bases between. The CDR3 totals 15 residues. Germline assignment: CDR1 LNHNV and CDR2 YYDKDF (reference sequence). CDR3 in DNA: TGTGCCACCAGCATAGGGCAGGGGCCCCTCTACGAGCAGTACTTC. This translates into CATSIGQGPLYEQYF.

There are a few counts of this clonotype. V and J are TRBV5-4 and TRBJ1-1, with D unresolved. Trimming stripped 5 bases from V and 1 base from J, with 18 bases between. The V gene's germline CDR1 is SGHNT and CDR2 YYREEE (reference sequence). There are 16 residues in the CDR3. CDR3 sequence reads: CASRPYRAPRNTEAFF. The CDR3 coding sequence is TGTGCCAGCAGGCCTTATCGCGCACCTAGGAACACTGAAGCTTTCTTT.

This chain joins TRBV7-2 and TRBJ1-2; D gene ambiguous. The V gene lost 1 base and the J gene lost 4 bases, with 4 bases spanning the gap. Per the germline V gene, CDR1 is SGHTA and CDR2 is FQGNSA. The length of the CDR3 is 12 residues. DNA of the CDR3: TGTGCCAGCAGCTTAGATACCTATGGCTACACCTTC. This codes for CASSLDTYGYTF.

This clonotype was counted only a few times. The rearrangement links TRBV18 to TRBJ1-1; D is unclear. The CDR3 runs to 14 residues. Trimming removed 3 bases at V and 0 bases at J, with 8 bases between. The germline V gene has CDR1 KGHSH and CDR2 LQKENI. CDR3 in amino acids: CASSPSQMNTEAFF. CDR3 DNA: TGTGCCAGCTCACCTTCACAGATGAACACTGAAGCTTTCTTT.

This clonotype was counted a few times. The rearrangement joins TRBV4-1 to TRBJ2-7; tentatively, D is TRBD1 or TRBD2 (5 bases each). V lost 0 bases and J 0 bases, leaving 6 bases between the germline ends. This CDR3 is 14 amino acids long. Germline CDR1 is MGHRA and CDR2 is YSYEKL. CDR3 DNA sequence: TGCGCCAGCAGCCAAGATGGGGGCTCCTACGAGCAGTACTTC. This translates into CASSQDGGSYEQYF.

This clonotype occurred many times. The chain employs TRBV20-1 and TRBJ1-5; D is unclear. Germline-derived CDR1 and CDR2 are DFQATT and SNEGSKA (reference sequence). CDR3 length: 13 residues. With 1 base removed from V and 5 bases from J, the gap between germline ends came to 9 bases. The CDR3 DNA follows: TGCAGTGCTAGAGCGGACCGAGATCAGCCCCAGCATTTT. It is translated as CSARADRDQPQHF.

This clonotype occurred a few times. The chain uses TRBV27 and TRBJ2-2; TRBD1 aligns across 9 bases. Germline CDR1 is MNHEY and CDR2 is SMNVEV (reference sequence). The CDR3 runs to 17 residues. Unmatched junction bases numbered 8, after V lost 5 bases and J lost 1 base. In DNA, the CDR3 is TGTGCCAGCAGTCCGCCGCCGGGACAGGGGAACACCGGGGAGCTGTTTTTT. It encodes CASSPPPGQGNTGELFF.

This clonotype was picked up a small number of times. The chain employs TRBV7-9 and TRBJ1-2; 7 bases align to TRBD1. After removal of 5 bases from V and 1 base from J, the junction contained 4 bases not matched to a gene. This CDR3 has 14 amino acids. Germline V CDR1 and CDR2: SEHNR, FQNEAQ (reference sequence). This chain's CDR3 is CASSPRDSNYGYTF. The CDR3 coding sequence is TGTGCCAGCAGCCCCCGGGACAGTAACTATGGCTACACCTTC. The complete variable domain, with remaining parts taken from reference TRBV7-9 and TRBJ1-2, reads DTGVSQNPRHKITKRGQNVTFRCDPISEHNRLYWYRQTLGQGPEFLTYFQNEAQLEKSRLLSDRFSAERPKGSFSTLEIQRTEQGDSAMYLCASSPRDSNYGYTFGSGTRLTVV.

This clonotype was detected a few times. The chain is built from TRBV7-9 and TRBJ2-1; the D gene is possibly TRBD1 (5 bases). Germline V gives CDR1 SEHNR, CDR2 FQNEAQ (reference sequence). The CDR3 loop spans 15 amino acids. Deletions cut 5 bases from V and 4 bases from J, with 15 bases between. DNA for the CDR3: TGTGCCAGCAGCCTAGGCCCAGACAGTTACAATGAGCAGTTCTTC. Amino acids: CASSLGPDSYNEQFF.

This clonotype was counted between two and nine times. The J gene is TRBJ2-1, the V gene TRBV24-1; 9 bases agree with TRBD2. This CDR3 contains 15 residues. Germline CDR1 KGHDR, CDR2 SFDVKD. V lost 4 bases to trimming and J lost 5 bases; unmatched junction nucleotides: 5. This CDR3 reads CATSELTSGNNEQFF. CDR3 in DNA: TGTGCCACCAGTGAGCTGACTAGCGGTAACAATGAGCAGTTCTTC.

CDR3 DNA: TGTGCCAGCAGCCCCTTGGGACGGCAGAACACTGAAGCTTTCTTT. Its translation is CASSPLGRQNTEAFF. The chain uses TRBV5-4 and TRBJ1-1, with D perhaps matching TRBD1 (5 bases). The germline V gene has CDR1 SGHNT and CDR2 YYREEE (reference sequence). This CDR3 contains 15 residues. Trimming took off 4 bases at V and 1 base at J, with 14 bases between the two ends.

This clonotype occurred a few times. The chain recombines TRBV11-2 with TRBJ2-5; D gene ambiguous. Germline CDR1 reads SGHAT; CDR2 reads FQNNGV. The length of the CDR3 is 16 residues. V was cut by 2 bases and J by 0 bases, with 13 bases left in between. The CDR3 loop reads CASSLYGPTYQETQYF. In nucleotides, the CDR3 is TGTGCCAGCAGCTTATACGGGCCGACGTACCAAGAGACCCAGTACTTC.

This clonotype has at least ten counts. The rearrangement uses TRBV18 and TRBJ2-5; the D is unclear. Germline V gives CDR1 KGHSH, CDR2 LQKENI. The ends were cut back, 1 base at V and 1 base at J, with 4 bases in the middle. This CDR3 comprises 13 residues. CDR3 sequence: CASSPRLQETQYF. The CDR3 nucleotides are TGTGCCAGCTCACCACGGCTCCAAGAGACCCAGTACTTC.

Only a few counts were recorded for this clonotype. The chain uses TRBV11-2 and TRBJ1-4; the match to TRBD1 covers 11 bases. Germline CDR1 reads SGHAT; CDR2 reads FQNNGV. The CDR3 is 17 amino acids. With V trimmed by 1 base and J by 0 bases, 1 base remained unmatched. The CDR3 loop reads CASSLAGQGATNEKLFF. CDR3 DNA sequence: TGTGCCAGCAGCTTAGCGGGACAGGGGGCAACTAATGAAAAACTGTTTTTT.

The J gene is TRBJ2-7, the V gene TRBV11-1; D is ambiguous. This CDR3 has 14 residues. The germline CDR1 and CDR2 sequences are SGHAT and FQDESV (reference sequence). The ends were cut back, 2 bases at V and 2 bases at J, with 10 bases in the middle. CDR3 protein: CASSLRQSPYEQYF. The DNA for the CDR3 is TGTGCCAGCAGCTTAAGGCAATCCCCCTACGAGCAGTACTTC.

This chain connects TRBV20-1 to TRBJ2-1; 12 bases agree with TRBD2. V lost 0 bases, J lost 7 bases, and 7 bases stayed unmatched. Germline CDR1 DFQATT, CDR2 SNEGSKA (reference sequence). The CDR3 contains 16 residues. Here the CDR3 reads CSARDASGRAVNEQFF. The CDR3 coding sequence is TGCAGTGCTAGAGACGCTAGCGGGAGGGCCGTGAATGAGCAGTTCTTC.

The J gene is TRBJ1-2, the V gene TRBV12-3 or TRBV12-4; possible D gene TRBD1, 5 bases. V was clipped by 5 bases and J by 1 base, with 11 bases between them. The CDR3 runs to 14 residues. The CDR3 loop is CASSTGRINYGYTF. The CDR3 DNA reads TGTGCCAGCAGTACGGGACGGATTAACTATGGCTACACCTTC.

The chain recombines TRBV12-3 or TRBV12-4 with TRBJ1-1; 9 positions agree with TRBD1. This CDR3 has 16 residues. The V gene end was trimmed by 1 base and the J gene end by 1 base; junction bases not matched to a gene: 4. The CDR3 DNA reads TGTGCCAGCAGTTTAGAGGGGACAGGGACGAACACTGAAGCTTTCTTT. Encoded protein: CASSLEGTGTNTEAFF.

The CDR3 bases are TGCAGCGTTGTGGCGAACACTGAAGCTTTCTTT. This translates into CSVVANTEAFF. The chain carries TRBV29-1 and TRBJ1-1; no clear D. The CDR3 loop spans 11 amino acids. V was cut by 4 bases and J by 1 base, with 4 bases left in between. Germline V gene data show CDR1 as SQVTM and CDR2 as ANQGSEA.

The chain combines TRBV6-1 with TRBJ1-1; D is ambiguous. Between the trimmed V and J ends, which lost 7 bases and 0 bases, there was a span of 9 bases. Germline-derived CDR1 and CDR2 are MNHNS and SASEGT. This CDR3 spans 13 amino acids. Here the CDR3 reads CASNHRMNTEAFF. In DNA form, the CDR3 reads TGTGCCAGCAATCACAGAATGAACACTGAAGCTTTCTTT.